These 27 T cell receptor beta chains originate from one sample sequenced in a study of cytomegalovirus exposure and HLA in healthy donors. 13 Jbeta primers and 60 Vbeta primers were used for the PCR. Libraries were prepared by immunoSEQ multiplex PCR; TCRdb keeps only in-frame clonotypes and omits some of them. The sample lists roughly 240,000 clones; 70% to 90% were seen once. Sequencing was performed on PBMCs. Receptor source: a girl aged 2 to 10 in good health and CMV-seronegative.

This clone was counted a single time. V and J are TRBV6-5 and TRBJ1-4; TRBD1 matches at 8 bases. CDR3 length: 13 amino acids. Germline CDR1 MNHEY, CDR2 SVGAGI. Trimming cost V 6 bases and J 8 bases; bases outside gene matches: 5. CDR3 sequence (DNA): TGTGCCAGCAGAACAGGGGGGCGGGAAAAACTGTTTTTT. As protein: CASRTGGREKLFF.

This sequence joins TRBV10-3 and TRBJ2-7; D is unresolved. CDR3 length: 14 amino acids. The ends were cut back, 6 bases at V and 0 bases at J, with 12 bases in the middle. The germline V gene has CDR1 ENHRY and CDR2 SYGVKD. For the CDR3, the DNA is TGTGCCATCAGGGTAGTAGAAGCCTCCTACGAGCAGTACTTC. Translated: CAIRVVEASYEQYF.

The CDR3 coding sequence is TGTGCCAGCAGCCAGCTAGGAGGACTTTGGAATGAGCAGTTCTTC. Protein product: CASSQLGGLWNEQFF. V usage is TRBV14 and J usage is TRBJ2-1; D is perhaps TRBD2 (5 bases). Trimming took 3 bases from V and 7 from J, leaving 16 bases between them. The CDR3 consists of 15 residues. Per germline, CDR1 SGHDN and CDR2 FVKESK. Based on the CDR3 plus reference TRBV14 and TRBJ2-1, the full variable domain is EAGVTQFPSHSVIEKGQTVTLRCDPISGHDNLYWYRRVMGKEIKFLLHFVKESKQDESGMPNNRFLAERTGGTYSTLKVQPAELEDSGVYFCASSQLGGLWNEQFFGPGTRLTVL.

The chain employs TRBV6-5 and TRBJ2-7; possibly TRBD1 for D (6 bases). This CDR3 contains 15 residues. Per germline, CDR1 MNHEY and CDR2 SVGAGI. V gave up 2 bases and J gave up 3 bases, with 14 bases separating them. CDR3 nucleotide sequence: TGTGCCAGCAGTTACACCTTTTGGGGGCACTACGAGCAGTACTTC. Its protein product is CASSYTFWGHYEQYF.

This clone was recorded only once. The chain combines TRBV29-1 with TRBJ2-7; 11 nucleotides match TRBD1. The CDR3 contains 15 residues. The ends lost 2 bases at V and 0 bases at J; junction bases unmatched: 3. Germline V gene sequence: CDR1 SQVTM, CDR2 ANQGSEA. CDR3 nucleotides: TGCAGCGTTGAAAGGGGACAGGGGGTCTCCTACGAGCAGTACTTC. Protein product: CSVERGQGVSYEQYF.

The rearrangement uses TRBV2 and TRBJ2-3; the D gene is possibly TRBD2 (5 bases). Trimming took off 9 bases at V and 4 bases at J, with 11 bases between the two ends. The CDR3 has 12 residues. Per germline, CDR1 SNHLY and CDR2 FYNNEI. The CDR3 nucleotides read TGTGCCAGTAGTCAGGAGGCAGATACGCAGTATTTT. Protein product: CASSQEADTQYF.

V is TRBV7-9 and J is TRBJ2-1; TRBD1 agrees at 8 bases. The CDR3 spans 13 residues. The germline CDR1 and CDR2 sequences are SEHNR and FQNEAQ (reference sequence). V was pared by 7 bases and J by 5 bases, with 4 bases of the junction left unmatched. Written as DNA, the CDR3 is TGTGCCAGCACTACAGGGGGAGACAATGAGCAGTTCTTC. This gives the protein CASTTGGDNEQFF. The whole variable domain, remainder taken from reference TRBV7-9 and TRBJ2-1, is DTGVSQNPRHKITKRGQNVTFRCDPISEHNRLYWYRQTLGQGPEFLTYFQNEAQLEKSRLLSDRFSAERPKGSFSTLEIQRTEQGDSAMYLCASTTGGDNEQFFGPGTRLTVL.

The chain recombines TRBV6-1 with TRBJ2-2; 7 bases are a match to TRBD1. V shed 2 bases, J shed 4 bases, and the junction held 7 bases outside the gene matches. Germline V gene sequence: CDR1 MNHNS, CDR2 SASEGT. The CDR3 is made up of 16 amino acids. The CDR3 reads CASSERSRDSTGELFF. The DNA for the CDR3 is TGTGCCAGCAGTGAACGCTCCAGGGACAGCACCGGGGAGCTGTTTTTT.

The chain recombines TRBV6-5 with TRBJ2-5; 7 bases fit TRBD1. Near its end, the DNA agrees better with TRBJ2-7, so the J call may be wrong. The CDR3 covers 15 residues. From germline, CDR1 is MNHEY and CDR2 SVGAGI. CDR3 residues: CASSIRQGSAYEQYF. In nucleotides, the CDR3 is TGTGCCAGCAGCATCCGACAGGGTAGCGCCTACGAGCAGTACTTC.

This clone was seen a single time. This chain uses TRBV19 with TRBJ1-2, with D perhaps TRBD1 (5 bases). V was clipped by 5 bases and J by 9 bases, with 16 bases between them. The V gene's germline CDR1 is LNHDA and CDR2 SQIVND (reference sequence). The CDR3 is made up of 13 amino acids. The chain's CDR3 is CASSADRLLSYTF. In DNA, the CDR3 is TGTGCCAGTAGTGCTGACAGACTTCTTAGCTACACCTTC. Together with reference TRBV19 and TRBJ1-2, the CDR3 gives the full variable domain: DGGITQSPKYLFRKEGQNVTLSCEQNLNHDAMYWYRQDPGQGLRLIYYSQIVNDFQKGDIAEGYSVSREKKESFPLTVTSAQKNPTAFYLCASSADRLLSYTFGSGTRLTVV.

V usage is TRBV18 and J usage is TRBJ1-2; TRBD1 matches at 7 bases. The germline gives CDR1 KGHSH, CDR2 LQKENI. The J segment lost 2 bases and the V segment lost 3 bases, leaving 6 bases of the junction unmatched. The CDR3 is 15 residues long. In DNA, the CDR3 is TGTGCCAGCTCACCCACCGGGACAGAAAACTATGGCTACACCTTC. Translation gives CASSPTGTENYGYTF.

V usage is TRBV5-4 and J usage is TRBJ1-2, with 12 positions matching TRBD1. CDR1 and CDR2 (germline): SGHNT, YYREEE (reference sequence). CDR3 length: 15 residues. V lost 0 bases and J lost 7; bases outside the gene matches: 4. CDR3 residues: CASSLEGTGGFGYTF. DNA of the CDR3: TGTGCCAGCAGCTTGGAGGGGACAGGGGGCTTTGGCTACACCTTC.

The chain joins TRBV7-8 to TRBJ1-1, with 7 positions matching TRBD1. V lost 3 bases and J lost 0; bases outside the gene matches: 4. Germline V gene lookup returns CDR1 SGHVS and CDR2 FQNEAQ. This CDR3 is built from 15 residues. In DNA, the CDR3 is TGTGCCAGCAGCTTCGGTCAGGGGGTGAACACTGAAGCTTTCTTT. Amino acids: CASSFGQGVNTEAFF. Full variable domain (remainder filled in from reference TRBV7-8 and TRBJ1-1): GAGVSQSPRYKVAKRGQDVALRCDPISGHVSLFWYQQALGQGPEFLTYFQNEAQLDKSGLPSDRFFAERPEGSVSTLKIQRTQQEDSAVYLCASSFGQGVNTEAFFGQGTRLTVV.

The rearrangement joins TRBV2 to TRBJ1-2; D gene ambiguous. The V and J ends lost 8 bases and 8 bases respectively, with 12 bases between them. This CDR3 is built from 11 residues. The V gene's germline CDR1 is SNHLY and CDR2 FYNNEI. The CDR3 sequence is CASPLYGGYTF. The CDR3 DNA sequence: TGTGCCAGCCCTCTGTACGGGGGCTACACCTTC.

This clone was observed once. The V and J genes are TRBV11-2 and TRBJ2-5, with a possible D match to TRBD2 (6 bases). Trimming took 1 base from V and 3 from J, leaving 12 bases between them. CDR1 and CDR2 from the germline V gene are SGHAT and FQNNGV. CDR3 length: 15 residues. CDR3 region: CASSLGSWGEETQYF. The CDR3 DNA reads TGTGCCAGCAGCTTAGGAAGTTGGGGGGAAGAGACCCAGTACTTC. Variable domain in full (rest from reference TRBV11-2 and TRBJ2-5): EAGVAQSPRYKIIEKRQSVAFWCNPISGHATLYWYQQILGQGPKLLIQFQNNGVVDDSQLPKDRFSAERLKGVDSTLKIQPAKLEDSAVYLCASSLGSWGEETQYFGPGTRLLVL.

V usage is TRBV6-5 and J usage is TRBJ2-7; perhaps TRBD2 as D (6 bases). Between the trimmed V and J ends, which lost 0 bases and 6 bases, there was a span of 12 bases. This CDR3 contains 14 residues. CDR1 is MNHEY, CDR2 SVGAGI, per germline. The CDR3 loop reads CASSYSKLASEQYF. In nucleotides, the CDR3 is TGTGCCAGCAGTTACTCGAAACTAGCAAGCGAGCAGTACTTC.

This CDR3 is CASREGKNTGELFF. The CDR3 coding sequence is TGTGCCAGCAGGGAGGGGAAGAACACCGGGGAGCTGTTTTTT. This chain joins TRBV2 and TRBJ2-2, with a weak D call TRBD2 (6 bases). The CDR3 is 14 amino acids. Germline V lookup: CDR1 SNHLY, CDR2 FYNNEI. V lost 6 bases and J 1 base, leaving 9 bases between the germline ends.

DNA for the CDR3: TGTGCCAGCAGCCCTATTAAGTCCACCAATGAGCAGTTCTTC. Amino acid sequence: CASSPIKSTNEQFF. V usage is TRBV7-9 and J usage is TRBJ2-1; no firm D call. V lost 5 bases and J lost 6, with 14 bases in between. Germline V gene data show CDR1 as SEHNR and CDR2 as FQNEAQ (reference sequence). CDR3 size: 14 residues. Using reference TRBV7-9 and TRBJ2-1 for the parts outside the CDR3, the full variable domain is DTGVSQNPRHKITKRGQNVTFRCDPISEHNRLYWYRQTLGQGPEFLTYFQNEAQLEKSRLLSDRFSAERPKGSFSTLEIQRTEQGDSAMYLCASSPIKSTNEQFFGPGTRLTVL.

The V gene is TRBV5-1, the J gene TRBJ1-1; no definite D call. CDR3 size: 13 residues. CDR1 and CDR2 (germline): SGHRS, YFSETQ. Trimming removed 0 bases at V and 3 bases at J, with 6 bases between. In nucleotides, the CDR3 is TGCGCCAGCAGCTTGGGGCCCTACACTGAAGCTTTCTTT. Translated: CASSLGPYTEAFF. The whole variable domain, remainder taken from reference TRBV5-1 and TRBJ1-1, is KAGVTQTPRYLIKTRGQQVTLSCSPISGHRSVSWYQQTPGQGLQFLFEYFSETQRNKGNFPGRFSGRQFSNSRSEMNVSTLELGDSALYLCASSLGPYTEAFFGQGTRLTVV.

The chain couples TRBV15 to TRBJ1-4, with a possible D match to TRBD1 (6 bases). The CDR3 has 13 residues. The V gene's germline CDR1 is LNHNV and CDR2 YYDKDF (reference sequence). V was trimmed by 6 bases and J by 7 bases, leaving 12 bases between them. The CDR3 loop reads CATSQGFGEKLFF. The CDR3 bases are TGTGCCACCAGTCAGGGGTTTGGTGAAAAACTGTTTTTT.

The chain is built from TRBV4-2 and TRBJ2-5, with 12 bases aligning to TRBD2. Trimming cost V 2 bases and J 5 bases; bases outside gene matches: 3. The CDR3 has 15 residues. Germline CDR1 LGHNA, CDR2 YNFKEQ. The CDR3 nucleotides are TGTGCCAGCAGCCAATCCCTAGCGGGGGGGGAGACCCAGTACTTC. Protein sequence: CASSQSLAGGETQYF.

The CDR3 region is CSAGTGDYEQYF. As DNA, the CDR3 is TGCAGCGCTGGGACAGGGGACTACGAGCAGTACTTC. The chain employs TRBV29-1 and TRBJ2-7, with TRBD1 identical over 10 bases. J gave up 3 bases and V 7 bases, and 3 bases lay outside the gene matches. The CDR3 extends over 12 amino acids. Germline V lookup: CDR1 SQVTM, CDR2 ANQGSEA.

The rearrangement joins TRBV27 to TRBJ2-4; 7 bases are shared with TRBD1. Germline CDR1 and CDR2: MNHEY and SMNVEV (reference sequence). The V and J ends lost 3 bases and 0 bases, in that order; junction bases with no gene match: 5. The CDR3 spans 16 residues. DNA of the CDR3: TGTGCCAGCAGTTTCTCTCGGACAGGAGCCAAAAACATTCAGTACTTC. This codes for CASSFSRTGAKNIQYF.

This chain joins TRBV5-6 and TRBJ2-1; 9 bases match TRBD2. The CDR3 is made up of 16 amino acids. Germline CDR1 SGHDT, CDR2 YYEEEE. The J segment lost 4 bases and the V segment lost 2 bases, leaving 7 bases of the junction unmatched. Here the CDR3 reads CASSLLGLATYNEQFF. CDR3 coding DNA: TGTGCCAGCAGCTTACTGGGACTAGCTACTTACAATGAGCAGTTCTTC.

The chain joins TRBV7-8 to TRBJ2-5, with 8 bases fitting TRBD2. Germline CDR1 is SGHVS and CDR2 is FQNEAQ. V lost 5 bases and J lost 4; bases outside the gene matches: 6. The CDR3 loop spans 14 amino acids. The CDR3 loop reads CASSPGLAPETQYF. The DNA of the CDR3 is TGTGCCAGCAGCCCAGGACTAGCCCCAGAGACCCAGTACTTC.

J is TRBJ2-7 and V is TRBV6-5; TRBD2 agrees at 8 bases. CDR3 length: 14 residues. The J segment lost 5 bases and the V segment lost 8 bases, leaving 11 bases of the junction unmatched. Germline V lookup: CDR1 MNHEY, CDR2 SVGAGI. The CDR3: CASERGGALNEQYF. The CDR3 coding sequence is TGTGCCAGCGAACGGGGGGGAGCGCTCAACGAGCAGTACTTC.

The genes are TRBV29-1 and TRBJ1-2; weak D call: TRBD1 (6 bases). Trimming stripped 1 base from V and 8 bases from J, with 20 bases between. The CDR3 sequence is 15 residues long. CDR1 SQVTM and CDR2 ANQGSEA come from the germline V gene. The CDR3 here is CSVEVGVAGVRGYTF. For the CDR3, the DNA is TGCAGCGTTGAAGTCGGGGTTGCAGGGGTTAGAGGCTACACCTTC.